This entry lists 24 T cell receptor beta chains sequenced from one sample in a study of T cell responses to AZD1222 COVID-19 vaccine. Some clones are missing from TCRdb's copy, which holds only in-frame ones; the method was immunoSEQ multiplex PCR. Here the sample spans some 150,000 clones, 85% to 95% being singletons. The sequenced sample was peripheral blood, obtained on day 0 of MenACWY control vaccination. The receptors shown here come from an adult in good health.

The CDR3 bases are TGTGCCAGCAGCCAAGATTCTGAAGATACGCAGTATTTT. This sequence encodes CASSQDSEDTQYF. The genes are TRBV4-2 and TRBJ2-3; the D is unclear. V was pared by 0 bases and J by 5 bases, with 6 bases between. Per the germline V gene, CDR1 is LGHNA and CDR2 is YNFKEQ. This CDR3 has 13 residues.

This rearrangement joins TRBV20-1 to TRBJ2-1; no clear D gene. This CDR3 spans 11 amino acids. Trimming cost V 6 bases and J 7 bases, with 10 bases left between them. Germline values: CDR1 DFQATT, CDR2 SNEGSKA (reference sequence). The CDR3 loop is CSAVYQNEQFF. The DNA of the CDR3 is TGCAGTGCAGTGTACCAGAATGAGCAGTTCTTC.

This rearrangement joins TRBV5-4 to TRBJ2-3, with D perhaps assigned TRBD1 or TRBD2 (5 bases each). Trimming pared 4 bases from V and 3 bases from J, leaving 15 bases between. The CDR3 has 15 amino acids. The germline V gene has CDR1 SGHNT and CDR2 YYREEE (reference sequence). CDR3 in DNA: TGTGCCAGCAGCCCAAGGGACGGGGCTACAGATACGCAGTATTTT. Translated: CASSPRDGATDTQYF.

The chain links TRBV6-5 to TRBJ1-6, with 9 bases lining up with TRBD1. Germline V lookup: CDR1 MNHEY, CDR2 SVGAGI. V was clipped by 7 bases and J by 5 bases; unmatched bases: 6. The CDR3 contains 15 residues. Here the CDR3 reads CASTGGDRDNSPLHF. The CDR3 nucleotides read TGTGCCAGCACCGGGGGGGACAGGGATAATTCACCCCTCCACTTT.

The chain has TRBV14 and TRBJ2-1, with TRBD1 as a possible D gene (6 bases). The CDR3 contains 15 residues. V lost 1 base, J lost 2 bases, and 9 bases lay in between. The V gene's germline CDR1 is SGHDN and CDR2 FVKESK. This CDR3 reads CASSQGTVAYNEQFF. The CDR3 bases are TGTGCCAGCAGCCAAGGGACAGTTGCCTACAATGAGCAGTTCTTC.

V and J are TRBV5-1 and TRBJ2-2, with no clear D. Between the trimmed V and J ends, which lost 5 bases and 0 bases, there was a span of 14 bases. The CDR3 is made up of 16 amino acids. Germline CDR1 is SGHRS and CDR2 is YFSETQ. CDR3 nucleotides: TGCGCCAGCAGTGTAGACGGTCATTCGAACACCGGGGAGCTGTTTTTT. Its protein product is CASSVDGHSNTGELFF.

This clone was recorded once. As DNA, the CDR3 is TGTGCCAGCAGCCAAGAACTCGACACCCGCTCTGGAAACACCATATATTTT. As protein: CASSQELDTRSGNTIYF. This chain links TRBV4-2 with TRBJ1-3, with D unresolved. The V gene's germline CDR1 is LGHNA and CDR2 YNFKEQ. The CDR3 length is 17 residues. V was shortened by 0 bases and J by 0 bases, with 12 bases between the two germline ends.

J is TRBJ2-3 and V is TRBV7-3; 10 bases are shared with TRBD2. V lost 2 bases, J lost 5 bases, and 4 bases stayed unmatched. This CDR3 is 15 amino acids long. The germline V gene encodes CDR1 SGHTA and CDR2 FQGTGA. This CDR3 is CASSLASGSRDTQYF. In nucleotides, the CDR3 is TGTGCCAGCAGCTTAGCTAGCGGGAGTAGAGATACGCAGTATTTT.

The rearrangement links TRBV28 to TRBJ2-1; 9 positions match TRBD2. The ends lost 3 bases at V and 0 bases at J; junction bases unmatched: 15. Germline loops: CDR1 MDHEN, CDR2 SYDVKM. This CDR3 region has 20 residues. CDR3 bases: TGTGCCAGCAGTTTTCTTCGTATCCGCAATAGCGGGAGCTCCTACAATGAGCAGTTCTTC. Translating gives CASSFLRIRNSGSSYNEQFF.

This chain connects TRBV19 to TRBJ1-2; 12 bases fit TRBD1. This CDR3 comprises 16 residues. The V segment lost 7 bases and the J segment 3 bases; nucleotides outside the gene matches: 9. Germline CDR1 and CDR2: LNHDA and SQIVND (reference sequence). The CDR3 DNA reads as TGTGCCAGTAAAGAGGGACAGGGGGCGCGGGACTATGGCTACACCTTC. Protein product: CASKEGQGARDYGYTF.

The rearrangement uses TRBV6-1 and TRBJ1-2; D gene unclear. Between the trimmed V and J ends, which lost 2 bases and 8 bases, there was a span of 12 bases. CDR3 length: 13 residues. Germline lookup yields CDR1 MNHNS and CDR2 SASEGT. The CDR3 DNA sequence: TGTGCCAGCAGTGAACGGCTGGCTGGGGGCTACACCTTC. Its translation is CASSERLAGGYTF.

CDR3 nucleotides: TGTGCCAGCAGCTTGAGGTGGGGAGATGACAATTCACCCCTCCACTTT. It codes for CASSLRWGDDNSPLHF. The chain joins TRBV11-3 to TRBJ1-6; D is unclear. Trimming cost V 3 bases and J 7 bases, with 16 bases left between them. This CDR3 spans 16 amino acids. Germline values: CDR1 SGHNT, CDR2 YENEEA.

The V call is TRBV7-8, the J call TRBJ1-2, with a tentative D call TRBD1 (6 bases). Germline loops: CDR1 SGHVS, CDR2 FQNEAQ. CDR3 size: 14 residues. Trimming pared 6 bases from V and 6 bases from J, leaving 17 bases between. CDR3 protein: CASSLEEGGHGYTF. The CDR3 coding sequence is TGTGCCAGCAGTCTAGAGGAGGGGGGGCATGGCTACACCTTC.

The J gene is TRBJ1-6, the V gene TRBV7-9, with TRBD1 identical over 7 bases. The CDR3 runs 15 residues. From germline, CDR1 is SEHNR and CDR2 FQNEAQ (reference sequence). V shed 1 base, J shed 5 bases, and the junction held 2 bases outside the gene matches. CDR3 nucleotide sequence: TGTGCCAGCAGCTTAGGGGACAGCCATAATTCACCCCTCCACTTT. Protein sequence: CASSLGDSHNSPLHF.

This sequence joins TRBV27 and TRBJ1-1, with D maybe TRBD1 (6 bases). V dropped 5 bases and J dropped 0 bases, with 16 bases sitting between them. This CDR3 contains 16 residues. Germline CDR1 is MNHEY and CDR2 is SMNVEV (reference sequence). Here the CDR3 reads CASSLQPGTLNTEAFF. The CDR3 region has the DNA TGTGCCAGCAGTCTGCAACCCGGGACACTGAACACTGAAGCTTTCTTT.

The CDR3 sequence: CASNPNRSPGVGGYTF. In DNA form, the CDR3 reads TGTGCCAGCAATCCAAATAGGTCCCCAGGGGTCGGTGGCTACACCTTC. This sequence joins TRBV28 and TRBJ1-2; perhaps TRBD1 as D (6 bases). V was cut by 7 bases and J by 7 bases, with 25 bases left in between. The CDR3 spans 16 residues. Germline V lookup: CDR1 MDHEN, CDR2 SYDVKM.

This chain connects TRBV18 to TRBJ2-2; D ambiguous. Deletions cut 0 bases from V and 1 base from J, with 0 bases between. The CDR3 runs 13 residues. The germline CDR1 and CDR2 sequences are KGHSH and LQKENI. Here the CDR3 reads CASSPPNTGELFF. CDR3 DNA: TGTGCCAGCTCACCACCGAACACCGGGGAGCTGTTTTTT. Looking up the rest from reference TRBV18 and TRBJ2-2 gives the full variable domain: NAGVMQNPRHLVRRRGQEARLRCSPMKGHSHVYWYRQLPEEGLKFMVYLQKENIIDESGMPKERFSAEFPKEGPSILRIQQVVRGDSAAYFCASSPPNTGELFFGEGSRLTVL.

The chain has TRBV12-3 or TRBV12-4 and TRBJ1-2; unclear D gene. Trimming removed 3 bases from V and 4 bases from J, with 3 bases in between. The CDR3 runs to 11 residues. DNA for the CDR3: TGTGCCAGCAGTTTGGGCTATGGCTACACCTTC. Translating gives CASSLGYGYTF.

Written as DNA, the CDR3 is TGTGCCAGTAGTATCGCCGGGACAGGGGGCAGCACTGGGGCCAACGTCCTGACTTTC. As protein: CASSIAGTGGSTGANVLTF. The chain carries TRBV19 and TRBJ2-6, with 12 bases fitting TRBD1. CDR3 length: 19 amino acids. Germline CDR1 is LNHDA and CDR2 is SQIVND (reference sequence). The V gene end was trimmed by 3 bases and the J gene end by 2 bases; junction bases not matched to a gene: 8.

The chain employs TRBV4-1 and TRBJ2-1; possible D gene TRBD1, 6 bases. Germline V gives CDR1 MGHRA, CDR2 YSYEKL. This CDR3 is 17 amino acids long. The ends were cut back, 1 base at V and 0 bases at J, with 13 bases in the middle. CDR3 loop: CASSQGPTGPSYNEQFF. For the CDR3, the DNA is TGCGCCAGCAGCCAAGGGCCAACAGGGCCCTCCTACAATGAGCAGTTCTTC.

The V and J genes are TRBV4-3 and TRBJ1-2, with D uncertain. Germline V CDR1 and CDR2: LGHNA, YSLEER. Between the trimmed V and J ends, which lost 0 bases and 2 bases, there was a span of 1 base. The CDR3 runs 12 residues. The CDR3 reads CASSQENYGYTF. CDR3 in DNA: TGCGCCAGCAGCCAAGAAAACTATGGCTACACCTTC.

This chain joins TRBV27 and TRBJ2-5; 8 bases map to TRBD1. CDR1 is MNHEY, CDR2 SMNVEV, per germline (reference sequence). The CDR3 extends over 14 amino acids. Germline trimming cut 5 bases from V and 3 bases from J; bases unmatched to any gene: 5. For the CDR3, the DNA is TGTGCCAGCAGTCCCCGGACAGGGAAAGAGACCCAGTACTTC. Its translation: CASSPRTGKETQYF.

The V gene is TRBV4-2, the J gene TRBJ1-1, with unresolved D. This CDR3 region has 15 residues. The V end was cut by 1 base, the J end by 3 bases, with 12 bases between. Germline V gene data show CDR1 as LGHNA and CDR2 as YNFKEQ. CDR3 nucleotides: TGTGCCAGCAGCCAAGTTTCCGCGAGGGACACTGAAGCTTTCTTT. Translating gives CASSQVSARDTEAFF.

The chain employs TRBV18 and TRBJ2-3; D is unclear. The CDR3 runs 16 residues. Germline loops: CDR1 KGHSH, CDR2 LQKENI. V was shortened by 3 bases and J by 2 bases, with 15 bases between the two germline ends. CDR3: CASSPQIRPDTDTQYF. In DNA form, the CDR3 reads TGTGCCAGCTCACCCCAGATAAGGCCTGACACAGATACGCAGTATTTT.